The next 29 T cell receptor beta chains were all read from a single sample in a study of T cell changes during pregnancy in multiple sclerosis. TCRdb keeps only in-frame clones here, not all; method: immunoSEQ multiplex PCR. The data show approximately 100,000 clones, 94% seen once. This specimen was peripheral blood, taken before pregnancy. All receptors derive from a female donor with multiple sclerosis, enrolled in a pregnancy study.

Concerning this clone itself: The same CDR3 is also encoded by other DNA sequences in this sample. The CDR3 region is CASSPGQGAGGYTF. CDR3 sequence (DNA): TGTGCCAGCAGTCCGGGACAGGGGGCTGGTGGCTACACCTTC. The J gene is TRBJ1-2, the V gene TRBV6-5; 12 bases fit TRBD1. The germline V gene encodes CDR1 MNHEY and CDR2 SVGAGI. After removal of 5 bases from V and 7 bases from J, the junction contained 5 bases not matched to a gene. The CDR3 runs 14 residues.

The chain couples TRBV19 to TRBJ2-6; TRBD1 matches at 10 bases. The CDR3 has 17 amino acids. From germline, CDR1 is LNHDA and CDR2 SQIVND (reference sequence). V lost 5 bases, J lost 8 bases, and 12 bases stayed unmatched. CDR3 DNA: TGTGCCAGTAGTCCCTACCCAGACAGGGGGCGGTCCAACGTCCTGACTTTC. Encoded protein: CASSPYPDRGRSNVLTF.

This clone has a handful of counts. The rearrangement links TRBV9 to TRBJ1-1; TRBD1 is a possible D gene (5 bases). Trimming left V 1 base short and J 5 bases short, with 9 bases between. This CDR3 comprises 13 residues. Germline assignment: CDR1 SGDLS and CDR2 YYNGEE. In nucleotides, the CDR3 is TGTGCCAGCAGCGTATCGGGGGGGACTGAAGCTTTCTTT. This gives the protein CASSVSGGTEAFF.

The V call is TRBV30, the J call TRBJ2-1; D perhaps matches TRBD1 (5 bases). Trimming cost V 5 bases and J 5 bases, with 10 bases left between them. CDR1 and CDR2 (germline): GTSNPN, SVGIG (reference sequence). The length of the CDR3 is 12 residues. CDR3 loop: CAWWGSHNEQFF. DNA of the CDR3: TGTGCCTGGTGGGGCTCTCACAATGAGCAGTTCTTC.

In DNA, the CDR3 is TGTGCCAGCAGCCCCGCGACCGGGGGAGGCGAGCAGTACTTC. Protein product: CASSPATGGGEQYF. The gene calls are TRBV9 and TRBJ2-7, with a weak D call TRBD2 (6 bases). Trimming removed 4 bases from V and 6 bases from J, with 17 bases in between. Germline assignment: CDR1 SGDLS and CDR2 YYNGEE. This CDR3 comprises 14 residues.

The CDR3 DNA reads TGTGCCAGCAGTTTGGGACAGGGGGTGGTGCAGTATTTT. Amino acids: CASSLGQGVVQYF. This sequence joins TRBV27 and TRBJ2-3; 11 bases are shared with TRBD1. After removal of 3 bases from V and 11 bases from J, the junction contained 4 bases not matched to a gene. CDR3 length: 13 amino acids. The germline V gene encodes CDR1 MNHEY and CDR2 SMNVEV (reference sequence).

This chain joins TRBV5-1 and TRBJ1-3, with 7 bases lining up with TRBD1. The CDR3 spans 14 residues. The germline V gene encodes CDR1 SGHRS and CDR2 YFSETQ. The V and J ends lost 4 bases and 1 base, in that order; junction bases with no gene match: 2. Here the CDR3 reads CASSLTGSGNTIYF. As DNA, the CDR3 is TGCGCCAGCAGCCTGACAGGGTCTGGAAACACCATATATTTT. Filled out from reference TRBV5-1 and TRBJ1-3, the complete variable domain reads KAGVTQTPRYLIKTRGQQVTLSCSPISGHRSVSWYQQTPGQGLQFLFEYFSETQRNKGNFPGRFSGRQFSNSRSEMNVSTLELGDSALYLCASSLTGSGNTIYFGEGSWLTVV.

The chain carries TRBV19 and TRBJ1-5; no reliable D call. The CDR3 runs 16 residues. V was cut by 3 bases and J by 5 bases, with 17 bases left in between. CDR1 and CDR2 (germline): LNHDA, SQIVND (reference sequence). The CDR3: CASSIGQRRRDQPQHF. The CDR3 DNA reads TGTGCCAGTAGTATCGGGCAACGCCGGAGGGATCAGCCCCAGCATTTT.

In regard to this clone: Different DNA sequences within this sample yield the same CDR3. In nucleotides, the CDR3 is TGTGCCAGTAGTATCACCAGCGGATCCTACGAGCAGTACTTC. Amino acids: CASSITSGSYEQYF. The gene calls are TRBV19 and TRBJ2-7; possibly TRBD2 for D (5 bases). The CDR3 sequence is 14 residues long. V was trimmed by 3 bases and J by 1 base, leaving 10 bases between them. Germline CDR1 is LNHDA and CDR2 is SQIVND (reference sequence).

CDR3 region: CASSRDSLEQYF. The CDR3 region has the DNA TGCGCCAGCAGCCGTGACTCGCTCGAGCAGTACTTC. The chain links TRBV5-1 to TRBJ2-7; D gene uncertain. V was cut by 4 bases and J by 6 bases, with 11 bases left in between. This CDR3 has 12 residues. CDR1 is SGHRS, CDR2 YFSETQ, per germline.

The chain employs TRBV29-1 and TRBJ2-5; TRBD2 matches 14 bases. The junction had 9 bases not matched to a gene; V was cut back by 4 bases and J by 5 bases. Per germline, CDR1 SQVTM and CDR2 ANQGSEA. The CDR3 covers 16 residues. CDR3 loop: CSVGGTSGSSGETQYF. CDR3 bases: TGCAGCGTTGGTGGGACTAGCGGGAGTAGCGGGGAGACCCAGTACTTC. The complete variable domain, with remaining parts taken from reference TRBV29-1 and TRBJ2-5, reads SAVISQKPSRDICQRGTSLTIQCQVDSQVTMMFWYRQQPGQSLTLIATANQGSEATYESGFVIDKFPISRPNLTFSTLTVSNMSPEDSSIYLCSVGGTSGSSGETQYFGPGTRLLVL.

V gene TRBV9 combines with J gene TRBJ2-1, with 7 bases aligning to TRBD1. V lost 0 bases, J lost 9 bases, and 3 bases stayed unmatched. Germline V gene sequence: CDR1 SGDLS, CDR2 YYNGEE. The CDR3 is 13 residues long. In DNA, the CDR3 is TGTGCCAGCAGCGTAGCAGGGGGTCGTGAGCAGTTCTTC. This gives the protein CASSVAGGREQFF.

This clone came up a few times. The chain is built from TRBV7-9 and TRBJ1-2, with 10 bases aligning to TRBD1. The junction had 8 bases not matched to a gene; V was cut back by 3 bases and J by 4 bases. This CDR3 has 16 residues. Germline lookup yields CDR1 SEHNR and CDR2 FQNEAQ (reference sequence). The CDR3 sequence: CASSFTGTGVGYGYTF. The CDR3 nucleotides read TGTGCCAGCAGCTTTACCGGGACAGGGGTTGGCTATGGCTACACCTTC.

V is TRBV28 and J is TRBJ2-7; D perhaps matches TRBD1 (6 bases). CDR1 is MDHEN, CDR2 SYDVKM, per germline. V was clipped by 6 bases and J by 2 bases, with 11 bases between them. The CDR3 sequence is 13 residues long. CDR3 sequence (DNA): TGTGCCAGCAGACGGACAGTCGCCTACGAGCAGTACTTC. This codes for CASRRTVAYEQYF.

This rearrangement joins TRBV19 to TRBJ1-2, with 7 bases fitting TRBD1. The germline V gene has CDR1 LNHDA and CDR2 SQIVND (reference sequence). CDR3 length: 14 amino acids. Trimming removed 5 bases from V and 4 bases from J; junction bases left unmatched: 7. CDR3 residues: CASSPQTGIYGYTF. In DNA, the CDR3 is TGTGCCAGTAGTCCCCAGACAGGGATCTATGGCTACACCTTC.

In DNA, the CDR3 is TGTGCCAGCAGCCCCAGCGGGAGTGGTTTCTCCGAGCAGTACTTC. Protein product: CASSPSGSGFSEQYF. The chain is built from TRBV9 and TRBJ2-7; the match to TRBD2 covers 8 bases. The CDR3 consists of 15 residues. Germline lookup yields CDR1 SGDLS and CDR2 YYNGEE. The trim removed 4 bases at V and 6 bases at J, leaving 12 bases unmatched. Looking up the rest from reference TRBV9 and TRBJ2-7 gives the full variable domain: DSGVTQTPKHLITATGQRVTLRCSPRSGDLSVYWYQQSLDQGLQFLIQYYNGEERAKGNILERFSAQQFPDLHSELNLSSLELGDSALYFCASSPSGSGFSEQYFGPGTRLTVT.

This clone was counted a single time. The chain combines TRBV29-1 with TRBJ2-7; maybe TRBD2 (5 bases). Deletions cut 5 bases from V and 2 bases from J, with 7 bases between. This CDR3 has 11 residues. CDR1 and CDR2 (germline): SQVTM, ANQGSEA. As DNA, the CDR3 is TGCAGCGTTTCCGGGGCCTACGAGCAGTACTTC. Protein sequence: CSVSGAYEQYF.

J is TRBJ2-2 and V is TRBV5-1; D might be TRBD2 (6 bases). The CDR3 runs to 13 residues. Trimming pared 5 bases from V and 6 bases from J, leaving 11 bases between. The germline CDR1 and CDR2 sequences are SGHRS and YFSETQ. CDR3 in amino acids: CASRQEGPGELFF. CDR3 coding DNA: TGCGCCAGCAGACAGGAGGGCCCCGGGGAGCTGTTTTTT.

The chain recombines TRBV4-3 with TRBJ1-1; D gene uncertain. The CDR3 totals 13 residues. V was shortened by 4 bases and J by 0 bases, with 6 bases between the two germline ends. Germline V CDR1 and CDR2: LGHNA, YSLEER. The CDR3 sequence is CASSRAVNTEAFF. CDR3 nucleotide sequence: TGCGCCAGCAGCCGAGCGGTGAACACTGAAGCTTTCTTT.

The chain combines TRBV18 with TRBJ2-2; D unresolved. This CDR3 is built from 15 residues. Between the trimmed V and J ends, which lost 5 bases and 5 bases, there was a span of 15 bases. Germline loops: CDR1 KGHSH, CDR2 LQKENI. DNA of the CDR3: TGTGCCAGCTCATGGAAGACACTTATAACCGGGGAGCTGTTTTTT. Protein product: CASSWKTLITGELFF.

V and J are TRBV18 and TRBJ1-1; possible D gene TRBD1, 5 bases. Germline-derived CDR1 and CDR2 are KGHSH and LQKENI. The V end lost 3 bases, the J end lost 1 base, and 24 bases lay between the germline ends. The CDR3 runs to 19 residues. DNA of the CDR3: TGTGCCAGCTCACCGAAAACAACTCTCGTCTTGGGGCAGAACACTGAAGCTTTCTTT. Its translation is CASSPKTTLVLGQNTEAFF.

The chain has TRBV9 and TRBJ2-1; 10 nucleotides line up with TRBD2. From germline, CDR1 is SGDLS and CDR2 YYNGEE. The CDR3 is 18 residues long. The V segment lost 0 bases and the J segment 2 bases; nucleotides outside the gene matches: 8. The CDR3 bases are TGTGCCAGCAGCGTAGGGACTAGCGGCACCCCAGCCTACAATGAGCAGTTCTTC. Amino acids: CASSVGTSGTPAYNEQFF.

This chain links TRBV7-6 with TRBJ2-1, with D tentatively TRBD1 (5 bases). The ends were cut back, 2 bases at V and 3 bases at J, with 8 bases in the middle. Germline CDR1 SGHVS, CDR2 FNYEAQ. The CDR3 sequence is 14 residues long. The CDR3 sequence is CASSLIRGYNEQFF. The CDR3, as DNA: TGTGCCAGCAGCTTAATTAGGGGCTACAATGAGCAGTTCTTC.

The chain uses TRBV28 and TRBJ1-2; D perhaps matches TRBD1 (5 bases). The V gene lost 5 bases and the J gene lost 4 bases, with 17 bases spanning the gap. The germline V gene encodes CDR1 MDHEN and CDR2 SYDVKM. The length of the CDR3 is 15 residues. The CDR3 spells CASSPDVGRAYGYTF. CDR3 nucleotide sequence: TGTGCCAGCAGTCCCGATGTGGGCAGGGCCTATGGCTACACCTTC.

This chain connects TRBV5-1 to TRBJ2-2, with D tentatively TRBD2 (7 bases). This CDR3 has 16 amino acids. The V and J ends lost 2 bases and 5 bases respectively, with 16 bases between them. Germline CDR1 and CDR2: SGHRS and YFSETQ. In DNA, the CDR3 is TGCGCCAGCAGCTTCCTAGATCGGGGGGCGACCGGGGAGCTGTTTTTT. This gives the protein CASSFLDRGATGELFF.

The chain is built from TRBV21-1 and TRBJ1-1. TRBV21-1 counts as a pseudogene. CDR3 length: 14 amino acids. CDR3 DNA: TGTGCCAGCAGCAAAGCGGAGGTCGGCACTGAAGCTTTCTTT. Protein: CASSKAEVGTEAFF.

The chain links TRBV4-2 to TRBJ2-3; D call uncertain. Trimming took off 0 bases at V and 7 bases at J, with 8 bases between the two ends. Germline V gene data show CDR1 as LGHNA and CDR2 as YNFKEQ. The CDR3 loop spans 13 amino acids. The CDR3 loop is CASSQETENTQYF. The CDR3 nucleotides read TGTGCCAGCAGCCAAGAGACGGAGAATACGCAGTATTTT.

The chain has TRBV5-6 and TRBJ2-1; 11 positions agree with TRBD2. This CDR3 region has 13 residues. The ends lost 3 bases at V and 13 bases at J; junction bases unmatched: 6. CDR1 SGHDT and CDR2 YYEEEE come from the germline V gene. The CDR3 here is CASSSGLAGKQFF. The CDR3, as DNA: TGTGCCAGCAGCTCTGGACTAGCGGGTAAACAGTTCTTC.

The chain has TRBV5-1 and TRBJ2-3; D possibly corresponds to TRBD2 (6 bases). Trimming shortened V by 3 bases and J by 2 bases, and 16 bases separated the two germline ends. The CDR3 length is 16 residues. Germline assignment: CDR1 SGHRS and CDR2 YFSETQ. The CDR3 DNA is TGCGCCAGCAGCTGGAATACGGGGAGGCTCACAGATACGCAGTATTTT. Amino acids: CASSWNTGRLTDTQYF. Drawing the rest from reference TRBV5-1 and TRBJ2-3, the complete variable domain is KAGVTQTPRYLIKTRGQQVTLSCSPISGHRSVSWYQQTPGQGLQFLFEYFSETQRNKGNFPGRFSGRQFSNSRSEMNVSTLELGDSALYLCASSWNTGRLTDTQYFGPGTRLTVL.